This T cell receptor beta chain was sequenced during a study of T cells in narcolepsy. Study conclusions and caveats: HCRT-specific and TRIB2-specific autoreactive clonotypes appeared among same-patient CSF and blood CD4+ clonotypes. Autoreactive clonotypes reportedly recurred in blood of same and different patients, not controls.

Details on this clone: The antigen remains unidentified. Other DNA sequences of this sample code for an identical CDR3.

The assay was immunoSEQ multiplex PCR, and TCRdb's table has in-frame clones only and misses some. The sample includes around 30,000 clones, about four fifths of them seen just once. Input material: CD45RA- memory CD4+ T cells from PBMCs. The TCR was taken from a human donor with narcolepsy.

CDR3 nucleotides: TGTGCCAGCAGCCGCGGCCATCTGAACACTGAAGCTTTCTTT. It translates to CASSRGHLNTEAFF. The chain couples TRBV4-2 to TRBJ1-1; D is undetermined. V was pared by 4 bases and J by 0 bases, with 9 bases between. CDR1 is LGHNA and CDR2 is YNFKEQ in the germline V gene. The CDR3 length is 14 residues.